These 28 T cell receptor beta chains were all obtained from the same sample, sequenced in a study of blood T cell repertoires in COVID-19. The protocol was immunoSEQ multiplex PCR, while the TCRdb copy is restricted to in-frame clones and leaves out a portion. The sample holds tens of thousands of clones, approximately 79% seen once. What was sequenced was peripheral blood. The receptors derive from a human donor with acute or convalescent COVID-19. The donor label of this sample is uncertain.

This clone was picked up a small number of times. This rearrangement joins TRBV7-9 to TRBJ2-1, with TRBD2 matching over 9 bases. With 5 bases clipped from V and 6 bases from J, the junction kept 11 bases outside the gene matches. CDR3 size: 16 residues. Per germline, CDR1 SEHNR and CDR2 FQNEAQ (reference sequence). Here the CDR3 reads CASSVGGTSLLNEQFF. The CDR3, as DNA: TGTGCCAGCAGCGTAGGCGGGACTAGCCTACTCAATGAGCAGTTCTTC.

This chain connects TRBV5-6 to TRBJ2-3; possible D gene TRBD2, 5 bases. The CDR3 covers 14 residues. Trimming removed 4 bases at V and 6 bases at J, with 15 bases between. Germline V gene lookup returns CDR1 SGHDT and CDR2 YYEEEE. CDR3 protein: CASSRRRPGDTQYF. The DNA of the CDR3 is TGTGCCAGCAGCCGGAGACGGCCGGGGGATACGCAGTATTTT.

The chain joins TRBV19 to TRBJ2-5, with a tentative D call TRBD1 (6 bases). Per germline, CDR1 LNHDA and CDR2 SQIVND (reference sequence). The CDR3 is made up of 14 amino acids. V lost 5 bases to trimming and J lost 5 bases, with 15 bases between them. The CDR3 DNA reads as TGTGCCAGTAGTTCAAGACAGGCAGGGGAGACCCAGTACTTC. Translating gives CASSSRQAGETQYF.

A single count supports this clone. The V gene is TRBV11-2, the J gene TRBJ2-6; D is ambiguous. The length of the CDR3 is 14 residues. Per germline, CDR1 SGHAT and CDR2 FQNNGV. V dropped 2 bases and J dropped 4 bases, with 6 bases sitting between them. CDR3 region: CASSLSLGANVLTF. CDR3 in DNA: TGTGCCAGCAGCTTATCTTTGGGGGCCAACGTCCTGACTTTC.

The rearrangement joins TRBV7-2 to TRBJ1-5; the D gene is possibly TRBD1 (5 bases). The V gene's germline CDR1 is SGHTA and CDR2 FQGNSA. The CDR3 runs 14 residues. Between the trimmed V and J ends, which lost 5 bases and 4 bases, there was a span of 12 bases. Here the CDR3 reads CASSPGMGNQPQHF. CDR3 nucleotide sequence: TGTGCCAGCAGCCCAGGGATGGGGAATCAGCCCCAGCATTTT.

This rearrangement joins TRBV6-5 to TRBJ2-2, with 8 bases identical to TRBD2. V shed 2 bases and J 5 bases; nucleotides not matched to a gene: 4. The CDR3 runs 15 residues. Germline loops: CDR1 MNHEY, CDR2 SVGAGI. CDR3 amino acids: CASSYGAGGTGELFF. As DNA, the CDR3 is TGTGCCAGCAGTTACGGGGCGGGAGGAACCGGGGAGCTGTTTTTT.

The chain has TRBV9 and TRBJ1-1, with a weak D call TRBD1 (5 bases). Looked up from germline, CDR1 is SGDLS and CDR2 is YYNGEE. The V end lost 0 bases, the J end lost 1 base, and 10 bases lay between the germline ends. This CDR3 spans 15 amino acids. In nucleotides, the CDR3 is TGTGCCAGCAGCGTAGGACCTACAGGGAACACTGAAGCTTTCTTT. Protein product: CASSVGPTGNTEAFF.

The V and J genes are TRBV5-1 and TRBJ2-3; a possible D gene is TRBD2 (5 bases). V shed 1 base and J shed 6 bases, with 12 bases lying between them. CDR3 length equals 14 residues. Germline assignment: CDR1 SGHRS and CDR2 YFSETQ. The CDR3 reads CASSLSRGRDTQYF. Here the CDR3 DNA reads TGCGCCAGCAGCTTGAGTCGGGGTAGGGATACGCAGTATTTT.

In DNA form, the CDR3 reads TGTGCCAGCAGTTGGACTAGTAGGGAGACCCAGTACTTC. Its translation: CASSWTSRETQYF. The J gene is TRBJ2-5, the V gene TRBV12-3 or TRBV12-4, with TRBD2 identical over 7 bases. V shed 4 bases, J shed 5 bases, and the junction held 4 bases outside the gene matches. The CDR3 spans 13 residues.

This clone occurred a few times. The rearrangement links TRBV19 to TRBJ1-4; 7 positions match TRBD1. The germline CDR1 and CDR2 sequences are LNHDA and SQIVND (reference sequence). The CDR3 extends over 14 amino acids. The V gene end was trimmed by 6 bases and the J gene end by 4 bases; junction bases not matched to a gene: 5. CDR3 amino acids: CASSEGGFNEKLFF. In nucleotides, the CDR3 is TGTGCCAGTAGCGAAGGGGGCTTTAATGAAAAACTGTTTTTT.

This clone appeared a few times. The chain joins TRBV5-1 to TRBJ1-1, with a tentative D call TRBD1 (6 bases). The CDR3 spans 15 residues. CDR1 is SGHRS, CDR2 YFSETQ, per germline. V shed 4 bases and J shed 2 bases, with 15 bases lying between them. In DNA, the CDR3 is TGCGCCAGCAGCAGGGGGTTAGGGTTAAACACTGAAGCTTTCTTT. It is translated as CASSRGLGLNTEAFF.

This chain connects TRBV4-1 to TRBJ1-2; TRBD1 matches at 7 bases. Germline CDR1 is MGHRA and CDR2 is YSYEKL. V lost 2 bases, J lost 7 bases, and 7 bases stayed unmatched. The CDR3 has 14 residues. The CDR3 region has the DNA TGCGCCAGCAGCCAAACGACAGGGTTCTCTGGCTACACCTTC. It encodes CASSQTTGFSGYTF.

The rearrangement joins TRBV7-9 to TRBJ2-2; D uncertain. This CDR3 is 11 amino acids long. The ends were cut back, 7 bases at V and 6 bases at J, with 6 bases in the middle. CDR1 is SEHNR and CDR2 is FQNEAQ in the germline V gene (reference sequence). CDR3 amino acids: CASTLAGELFF. The CDR3 bases are TGTGCCAGCACCCTAGCCGGGGAGCTGTTTTTT.

This clone was detected only a few times. The chain joins TRBV12-3 or TRBV12-4 to TRBJ2-5, with TRBD2 matching 8 bases. V lost 3 bases to trimming and J lost 4 bases; unmatched junction nucleotides: 1. CDR3 size: 13 residues. The CDR3 DNA follows: TGTGCCAGCAGTTTCGGACTAGCAGAGACCCAGTACTTC. Protein: CASSFGLAETQYF.

This clone was observed once. V gene TRBV5-1 combines with J gene TRBJ2-1; possible D gene TRBD1, 6 bases. Trimming took 4 bases from V and 2 from J, leaving 13 bases between them. CDR3 size: 15 residues. The germline gives CDR1 SGHRS, CDR2 YFSETQ. This CDR3 reads CASSAGQTTYNEQFF. CDR3 DNA: TGCGCCAGCAGCGCCGGACAGACTACCTACAATGAGCAGTTCTTC.

The chain carries TRBV15 and TRBJ2-4; weak D call: TRBD2 (6 bases). The germline V gene encodes CDR1 LNHNV and CDR2 YYDKDF (reference sequence). V dropped 7 bases and J dropped 5 bases, with 9 bases sitting between them. This CDR3 comprises 12 residues. CDR3: CATTGRENIQYF. DNA of the CDR3: TGTGCCACCACCGGGAGAGAAAACATTCAGTACTTC.

In its sample, this clone was seen a few times. The chain has TRBV20-1 and TRBJ1-1, with a tentative D call TRBD1 (6 bases). Germline V gene sequence: CDR1 DFQATT, CDR2 SNEGSKA (reference sequence). Deletions cut 3 bases from V and 1 base from J, with 15 bases between. CDR3 length: 15 amino acids. The CDR3 DNA reads TGCAGTGCTAGTACGGGGCTGACAGGGAACACTGAAGCTTTCTTT. Protein: CSASTGLTGNTEAFF.

The genes are TRBV19 and TRBJ1-4; D is uncertain. V lost 7 bases to trimming and J lost 10 bases, with 19 bases between them. Germline V gene sequence: CDR1 LNHDA, CDR2 SQIVND (reference sequence). CDR3 size: 14 residues. The CDR3 DNA follows: TGTGCCAGTATTCAAGACCCCTCCGCGGGAAAACTGTTTTTT. Translating it yields CASIQDPSAGKLFF.

Worth noting for this clone: Within the sample, other DNA sequences also encode this same CDR3. This sequence joins TRBV5-1 and TRBJ2-1; 10 positions match TRBD2. Germline CDR1 reads SGHRS; CDR2 reads YFSETQ. V was pared by 7 bases and J by 1 base, with 5 bases of the junction left unmatched. This CDR3 is 15 amino acids long. CDR3 region: CASSLLAGSYNEQFF. CDR3 coding DNA: TGCGCCAGCTCCCTACTAGCGGGGTCCTACAATGAGCAGTTCTTC. Full variable domain (rest looked up from reference TRBV5-1 and TRBJ2-1): KAGVTQTPRYLIKTRGQQVTLSCSPISGHRSVSWYQQTPGQGLQFLFEYFSETQRNKGNFPGRFSGRQFSNSRSEMNVSTLELGDSALYLCASSLLAGSYNEQFFGPGTRLTVL.

V gene TRBV11-2 combines with J gene TRBJ2-7; D may be TRBD2 (6 bases). This CDR3 has 14 residues. Germline V gene data show CDR1 as SGHAT and CDR2 as FQNNGV. Trimming pared 0 bases from V and 7 bases from J, leaving 13 bases between. The CDR3 here is CASSLDQLGGEQYV. CDR3 DNA: TGTGCCAGCAGCTTAGATCAACTTGGGGGGGAGCAGTACGTC.

There are a few counts of this clone. This chain uses TRBV28 with TRBJ1-4; D unresolved. The germline V gene has CDR1 MDHEN and CDR2 SYDVKM. The CDR3 runs 15 residues. V was clipped by 4 bases and J by 4 bases, with 13 bases between them. CDR3 DNA sequence: TGTGCCAGCAGTTCACTCCGACTGGATAATGAAAAACTGTTTTTT. Translating gives CASSSLRLDNEKLFF. Supplemented by reference TRBV28 and TRBJ1-4, the full variable domain reads DVKVTQSSRYLVKRTGEKVFLECVQDMDHENMFWYRQDPGLGLRLIYFSYDVKMKEKGDIPEGYSVSREKKERFSLILESASTNQTSMYLCASSSLRLDNEKLFFGSGTQLSVL.

This chain joins TRBV2 and TRBJ2-3; TRBD2 aligns across 10 bases. The CDR3 runs 15 residues. Germline V gene lookup returns CDR1 SNHLY and CDR2 FYNNEI. J lost 4 bases, V lost 5 bases, and 6 bases had no gene match. CDR3 bases: TGTGCCAGCAGTCCGACAGCGGGGGGGTCAGATACGCAGTATTTT. Its translation: CASSPTAGGSDTQYF.

This clone has just a few counts. This chain joins TRBV3-1 (or the pseudogene TRBV3-2) and TRBJ2-3, with TRBD2 matching 8 bases. With V trimmed by 4 bases and J by 3 bases, 6 bases remained unmatched. The CDR3 has 15 residues. The germline V gene has CDR1 LGHDT and CDR2 YNNKEL (reference sequence). CDR3 DNA: TGTGCCAGCAGCCTTCTCGGGGGGGGGACAGATACGCAGTATTTT. Protein sequence: CASSLLGGGTDTQYF.

V usage is TRBV2 and J usage is TRBJ1-4, with D possibly matching TRBD1 (5 bases). The CDR3 extends over 14 amino acids. Germline lookup yields CDR1 SNHLY and CDR2 FYNNEI. Between the trimmed V and J ends, which lost 8 bases and 9 bases, there was a span of 19 bases. The CDR3 DNA reads as TGTGCCAGCGGAATCGGGGGAGGTAGTAAAAAACTGTTTTTT. It is translated as CASGIGGGSKKLFF. Full variable domain (outside the CDR3, taken from reference TRBV2 and TRBJ1-4): EPEVTQTPSHQVTQMGQEVILRCVPISNHLYFYWYRQILGQKVEFLVSFYNNEISEKSEIFDDQFSVERPDGSNFTLKIRSTKLEDSAMYFCASGIGGGSKKLFFGSGTQLSVL.

The V and J genes are TRBV18 and TRBJ1-4; weak D call: TRBD1 (5 bases). V was clipped by 3 bases and J by 5 bases, with 10 bases between them. The CDR3 contains 14 residues. Per germline, CDR1 KGHSH and CDR2 LQKENI. As DNA, the CDR3 is TGTGCCAGCTCACCTTCGCGGGGGAATGAAAAACTGTTTTTT. As protein: CASSPSRGNEKLFF. The variable domain in full, completed from reference TRBV18 and TRBJ1-4, reads NAGVMQNPRHLVRRRGQEARLRCSPMKGHSHVYWYRQLPEEGLKFMVYLQKENIIDESGMPKERFSAEFPKEGPSILRIQQVVRGDSAAYFCASSPSRGNEKLFFGSGTQLSVL.

There are a few counts of this clone. The chain carries TRBV28 and TRBJ1-5; D unresolved. There are 12 residues in the CDR3. V lost 6 bases and J 4 bases, leaving 7 bases between the germline ends. Germline values: CDR1 MDHEN, CDR2 SYDVKM. The CDR3 loop is CASRTNNQPQHF. CDR3 DNA: TGTGCCAGCAGGACTAATAATCAGCCCCAGCATTTT.

The gene calls are TRBV14 and TRBJ1-4, with a tentative D call TRBD1 (6 bases). The germline V and J ends were trimmed by 1 base and 12 bases, with 12 bases remaining between them. This CDR3 comprises 13 residues. Germline V gene data show CDR1 as SGHDN and CDR2 as FVKESK. The CDR3 sequence: CASSQAPGQQLFF. The CDR3 bases are TGTGCCAGCAGCCAAGCCCCCGGACAGCAACTGTTTTTT. Complete variable domain (other parts from reference TRBV14 and TRBJ1-4): EAGVTQFPSHSVIEKGQTVTLRCDPISGHDNLYWYRRVMGKEIKFLLHFVKESKQDESGMPNNRFLAERTGGTYSTLKVQPAELEDSGVYFCASSQAPGQQLFFGSGTQLSVL.

The chain is built from TRBV28 and TRBJ2-7, with D perhaps TRBD2 (6 bases). V was pared by 6 bases and J by 1 base, with 22 bases between. This CDR3 contains 17 residues. Per germline, CDR1 MDHEN and CDR2 SYDVKM. The CDR3 sequence: CASSPQSGVPSSYEQYF. CDR3 nucleotides: TGTGCCAGCAGCCCTCAATCGGGAGTGCCCTCTTCCTACGAGCAGTACTTC.